One T cell receptor beta chain is described in this entry. Its antigen is still unknown. The record originates from a study of shared clonotypes between healthy human individuals. Study results and caveats: In general, naive subsets displayed greater estimated richness than memory subsets did. It was the few donors that limited the genetic and exposure-history diversity represented. Rarefaction demonstrated incomplete sorted-subset sequencing despite large depth.

CDR1 and CDR2 from the germline V gene are MNHNS and SASEGT. CDR3 length equals 12 residues. With 5 bases removed from V and 6 bases from J, the gap between germline ends came to 11 bases. Terminally differentiated effector memory CD45RA+ cells were left out of the naive CD8 fraction, which was CD45RO-negative and positively selected for CCR7. Healthy adults negative for HIV, lacking recent acute infections or vaccinations, served as donors. The table came from immunoSEQ multiplex PCR; TCRdb's copy has only in-frame clones and leaves some out. The data show about 2 million clones, with roughly 94% seen just once and 0.9% to 1.5% held by the top ten.

Specimen: naive CD8+ T cells sorted from blood. The rearrangement joins TRBV6-1 to TRBJ2-7, with unresolved D. This sequence was found in a man between 18 and 29 years old in good health. Here the CDR3 DNA reads TGTGCCAGCAGTTATACCGGTAGCGAGCAGTACTTC. Translation: CASSYTGSEQYF.